These 32 T cell receptor beta chains were sequenced from one sample in a study of blood T cell repertoires in COVID-19. Measured with immunoSEQ multiplex PCR; TCRdb has only the in-frame clones, and not every one. The sample carries over 250,000 clones, approximately 90% recorded once. Input material: peripheral blood. Receptor source: a woman aged 45-59 years with COVID-19, enrolled during active disease.

This clone has a handful of counts. The chain carries TRBV5-6 and TRBJ1-5, with 8 nucleotides matching TRBD1. The trim removed 5 bases at V and 4 bases at J, leaving 11 bases unmatched. The germline CDR1 and CDR2 sequences are SGHDT and YYEEEE. This CDR3 is built from 16 residues. The chain's CDR3 is CASRSGQGGGNQPQHF. The CDR3 DNA reads TGTGCCAGCAGATCCGGACAGGGAGGAGGAAATCAGCCCCAGCATTTT.

The V call is TRBV7-3, the J call TRBJ2-6, with 12 bases aligning to TRBD1. V was pared by 6 bases and J by 3 bases, with 12 bases of the junction left unmatched. CDR1 and CDR2 (germline): SGHTA, FQGTGA. The CDR3 has 19 residues. CDR3 in amino acids: CASRQAGTGGSRGANVLTF. CDR3 bases: TGTGCCAGCAGACAGGCCGGGACAGGGGGCTCACGTGGGGCCAACGTCCTGACTTTC. Filled out from reference TRBV7-3 and TRBJ2-6, the complete variable domain reads GAGVSQTPSNKVTEKGKYVELRCDPISGHTALYWYRQSLGQGPEFLIYFQGTGAADDSGLPNDRFFAVRPEGSVSTLKIQRTERGDSAVYLCASRQAGTGGSRGANVLTFGAGSRLTVL.

This clone was seen a few times. The rearrangement links TRBV5-1 to TRBJ2-3; 13 bases are shared with TRBD2. CDR3 length equals 17 residues. CDR1 and CDR2 from the germline V gene are SGHRS and YFSETQ. V shed 0 bases, J shed 5 bases, and the junction held 6 bases outside the gene matches. In DNA, the CDR3 is TGCGCCAGCAGCTTGGCCGGACTAGCGGGAGTAGGAGATACGCAGTATTTT. As protein: CASSLAGLAGVGDTQYF.

The rearrangement links TRBV19 to TRBJ1-5; 7 bases are shared with TRBD1. This CDR3 comprises 14 residues. In germline, CDR1 is LNHDA, CDR2 SQIVND (reference sequence). With V trimmed by 9 bases and J by 3 bases, 8 bases remained unmatched. In DNA, the CDR3 is TGTGCCAGCCGGGGGACAGCCGTCAATCAGCCCCAGCATTTT. Amino acids: CASRGTAVNQPQHF.

CDR3 coding DNA: TGTGCCAGCTCACCAAATACAGGGGTTCTTAATGAAAAACTGTTTTTT. It yields the protein CASSPNTGVLNEKLFF. The chain is built from TRBV18 and TRBJ1-4, with 7 bases fitting TRBD1. Looked up from germline, CDR1 is KGHSH and CDR2 is LQKENI. CDR3 size: 16 residues. The V and J ends lost 2 bases and 4 bases, in that order; junction bases with no gene match: 7.

V and J are TRBV5-1 and TRBJ2-5; 7 nucleotides match TRBD1. Germline CDR1 reads SGHRS; CDR2 reads YFSETQ. V lost 3 bases to trimming and J lost 5 bases; unmatched junction nucleotides: 7. This CDR3 comprises 14 residues. The CDR3 nucleotides read TGCGCCAGCAGCTACGACAGGGATGGGGAGACCCAGTACTTC. Translation gives CASSYDRDGETQYF.

This chain connects TRBV7-9 to TRBJ1-2, with 8 bases lining up with TRBD1. The CDR3 covers 15 residues. The germline gives CDR1 SEHNR, CDR2 FQNEAQ (reference sequence). V was pared by 5 bases and J by 4 bases, with 9 bases of the junction left unmatched. The DNA for the CDR3 is TGTGCCAGCAGCACCAATGACAGGGGCGGCTATGGCTACACCTTC. Translating gives CASSTNDRGGYGYTF.

This clone was observed once. The chain uses TRBV10-3 and TRBJ1-1, with D perhaps TRBD1 (6 bases). Trimming removed 3 bases from V and 1 base from J, with 15 bases in between. The germline CDR1 and CDR2 sequences are ENHRY and SYGVKD. The CDR3 runs 16 residues. The CDR3 nucleotides read TGTGCCATCAGTGAAAGGGGGGGCAATTCGAACACTGAAGCTTTCTTT. Protein product: CAISERGGNSNTEAFF.

V and J are TRBV27 and TRBJ1-4, with D perhaps TRBD1 (6 bases). V was trimmed by 4 bases and J by 8 bases, leaving 14 bases between them. Looked up from germline, CDR1 is MNHEY and CDR2 is SMNVEV (reference sequence). This CDR3 spans 14 amino acids. As DNA, the CDR3 is TGTGCCAGCAGTTATCAGGGGACCCGGGAAAAACTGTTTTTT. This codes for CASSYQGTREKLFF.

The gene calls are TRBV4-1 and TRBJ2-3, with 10 bases that match TRBD2. The CDR3 loop spans 15 amino acids. Germline V gene lookup returns CDR1 MGHRA and CDR2 YSYEKL. J gave up 7 bases and V 4 bases, and 8 bases lay outside the gene matches. The CDR3 is CASSRLAGDGNTQYF. DNA for the CDR3: TGCGCCAGCAGCCGGCTAGCGGGAGATGGAAATACGCAGTATTTT.

As concerns this clone: The junction and the germline gene differ at one end; a read error may be behind it. The chain is built from TRBV27 and TRBJ2-7; 8 bases are a match to TRBD1. The germline CDR1 and CDR2 sequences are MNHEY and SMNVEV (reference sequence). The CDR3 runs to 13 residues. The CDR3 loop is CASGPGQARDANF. The CDR3 DNA reads as TGTGCCAGCGGACCGGGACAGGCCCGGGACGCTAACTTC.

V usage is TRBV6-5 and J usage is TRBJ2-2; D may be TRBD1 (6 bases). Germline V lookup: CDR1 MNHEY, CDR2 SVGAGI. The CDR3 totals 15 residues. Trimming cost V 5 bases and J 5 bases, with 15 bases left between them. The CDR3 nucleotides read TGTGCCAGCAGTCAACAATCTCAGGGGACCGGGGAGCTGTTTTTT. This codes for CASSQQSQGTGELFF.

This clone was observed once. V usage is TRBV7-2 and J usage is TRBJ2-7; TRBD2 aligns across 13 bases. Looked up from germline, CDR1 is SGHTA and CDR2 is FQGNSA. This CDR3 has 15 amino acids. V gave up 6 bases and J gave up 5 bases; unmatched junction bases: 7. CDR3 DNA: TGTGCCAGCAGGAGGACTAGCGGGAGTATCGACGAGCAGTACTTC. This codes for CASRRTSGSIDEQYF. Using reference TRBV7-2 and TRBJ2-7 for the parts outside the CDR3, the full variable domain is GAGVSQSPSNKVTEKGKDVELRCDPISGHTALYWYRQSLGQGLEFLIYFQGNSAPDKSGLPSDRFSAERTGGSVSTLTIQRTQQEDSAVYLCASRRTSGSIDEQYFGPGTRLTVT.

The chain recombines TRBV28 with TRBJ1-5; the D gene is possibly TRBD1 (6 bases). Trimming took 10 bases from V and 6 from J, leaving 25 bases between them. The V gene's germline CDR1 is MDHEN and CDR2 SYDVKM. The CDR3 has 16 amino acids. The CDR3 region is CATDRSPGVRSQPQHF. The CDR3 DNA reads TGTGCCACAGACAGGTCCCCAGGGGTTAGGTCTCAGCCCCAGCATTTT.

The chain has TRBV27 and TRBJ2-3; 7 nucleotides agree with TRBD2. V was clipped by 5 bases and J by 6 bases; unmatched bases: 11. CDR1 and CDR2 from the germline V gene are MNHEY and SMNVEV (reference sequence). This CDR3 has 15 residues. The CDR3 coding sequence is TGTGCCAGCAGTCCGGTGGGGGGGGTTTCGGATACGCAGTATTTT. Protein product: CASSPVGGVSDTQYF.

The rearrangement uses TRBV7-9 and TRBJ1-1; possibly TRBD1 for D (5 bases). CDR1 is SEHNR and CDR2 is FQNEAQ in the germline V gene (reference sequence). Trimming pared 2 bases from V and 10 bases from J, leaving 17 bases between. The length of the CDR3 is 14 residues. The CDR3 nucleotides are TGTGCCAGCAGCTTATACACAGGCCTCGGGGGAGCTTTCTTT. Its protein is CASSLYTGLGGAFF.

V is TRBV4-1 and J is TRBJ2-7; 7 bases are shared with TRBD2. J lost 0 bases, V lost 3 bases, and 2 bases had no gene match. This CDR3 spans 14 amino acids. Germline-derived CDR1 and CDR2 are MGHRA and YSYEKL. For the CDR3, the DNA is TGCGCCAGCAGCCAGGCGGGGGACTCCTACGAGCAGTACTTC. Translating it yields CASSQAGDSYEQYF.

This clone came up a few times. This chain connects TRBV30 to TRBJ1-6; unclear D gene. CDR3 length: 11 amino acids. Germline values: CDR1 GTSNPN, CDR2 SVGIG (reference sequence). Trimming shortened V by 0 bases and J by 9 bases, and 3 bases separated the two germline ends. The CDR3 DNA is TGTGCCTGGAGTGTCGGTTCACCCCTCCACTTT. Translated: CAWSVGSPLHF.

This chain joins TRBV6-5 and TRBJ1-2, with D possibly matching TRBD1 (5 bases). The germline V and J ends were trimmed by 7 bases and 4 bases, with 16 bases remaining between them. The V gene's germline CDR1 is MNHEY and CDR2 SVGAGI. The CDR3 is 14 amino acids. CDR3 loop: CASNLGGIGYGYTF. The CDR3 DNA is TGTGCCAGCAACTTGGGGGGGATCGGCTATGGCTACACCTTC.

The gene calls are TRBV12-3 or TRBV12-4 and TRBJ2-2; unclear D gene. Trimming cost V 3 bases and J 1 base, with 3 bases left between them. CDR3 length: 13 amino acids. The CDR3 spells CASSFWNTGELFF. CDR3 in DNA: TGTGCCAGCAGTTTCTGGAACACCGGGGAGCTGTTTTTT.

V usage is TRBV6-4 and J usage is TRBJ1-1; 7 nucleotides line up with TRBD1. The ends lost 5 bases at V and 2 bases at J; junction bases unmatched: 8. The CDR3 runs to 15 residues. CDR1 and CDR2 from the germline V gene are MRHNA and SNTAGT. As DNA, the CDR3 is TGTGCCAGCAGTATCGATCGGGACAGCAACACTGAAGCTTTCTTT. Translated: CASSIDRDSNTEAFF.

Here the CDR3 reads CASSQYRNSPLHF. The CDR3 coding sequence is TGTGCCAGCAGCCAGTATCGTAATTCACCCCTCCACTTT. V and J are TRBV3-1 (or the pseudogene TRBV3-2) and TRBJ1-6; D not certain. V gave up 3 bases and J gave up 6 bases, with 6 bases separating them. CDR1 and CDR2 (germline): LGHDT, YNNKEL (reference sequence). This CDR3 region has 13 residues.

The rearrangement uses TRBV11-2 and TRBJ2-7; a weak D match, TRBD2 (5 bases). CDR3 length: 13 residues. V lost 5 bases and J 7 bases, leaving 15 bases between the germline ends. CDR1 SGHAT and CDR2 FQNNGV come from the germline V gene. The CDR3 sequence: CASSTRQSGEQYF. The CDR3 bases are TGTGCCAGCAGCACCCGACAATCGGGAGAGCAGTACTTC.

V gene TRBV29-1 combines with J gene TRBJ1-2; D is unresolved. This CDR3 has 12 amino acids. V lost 3 bases and J 4 bases, leaving 9 bases between the germline ends. CDR1 and CDR2 (germline): SQVTM, ANQGSEA. Written as DNA, the CDR3 is TGCAGCGTTGAGAGTACAGTCTATGGCTACACCTTC. Protein product: CSVESTVYGYTF.

The V and J genes are TRBV19 and TRBJ2-2, with D perhaps TRBD1 (6 bases). CDR1 is LNHDA and CDR2 is SQIVND in the germline V gene (reference sequence). Trimming pared 4 bases from V and 0 bases from J, leaving 12 bases between. CDR3 size: 16 residues. The CDR3 DNA reads TGTGCCAGTAGTACGGGGACAATCGCGAACACCGGGGAGCTGTTTTTT. As protein: CASSTGTIANTGELFF. Looking up the rest from reference TRBV19 and TRBJ2-2 gives the full variable domain: DGGITQSPKYLFRKEGQNVTLSCEQNLNHDAMYWYRQDPGQGLRLIYYSQIVNDFQKGDIAEGYSVSREKKESFPLTVTSAQKNPTAFYLCASSTGTIANTGELFFGEGSRLTVL.

The rearrangement links TRBV6-6 to TRBJ1-1; D not certain. Germline V gene sequence: CDR1 MNHNY, CDR2 SVGAGI (reference sequence). V was clipped by 2 bases and J by 1 base, with 11 bases between them. This CDR3 has 15 amino acids. In DNA form, the CDR3 reads TGTGCCAGCAGTTACCCGAGTTCACCGAACACTGAAGCTTTCTTT. Protein product: CASSYPSSPNTEAFF.

This chain links TRBV2 with TRBJ1-5; possible D gene TRBD1, 6 bases. V was clipped by 6 bases and J by 9 bases, with 18 bases between them. The CDR3 is 14 residues long. CDR1 is SNHLY and CDR2 is FYNNEI in the germline V gene. The CDR3 sequence is CASRWGRGERPQHF. CDR3 coding DNA: TGTGCCAGCAGATGGGGCAGGGGAGAGCGGCCCCAGCATTTT.

V gene TRBV3-1 (or the pseudogene TRBV3-2) combines with J gene TRBJ1-1; perhaps TRBD1 as D (6 bases). This CDR3 has 14 residues. Trimming removed 1 base from V and 4 bases from J, with 10 bases in between. Looked up from germline, CDR1 is LGHDT and CDR2 is YNNKEL (reference sequence). The CDR3, as DNA: TGTGCCAGCAGCCAAGCGTCCAGGGGCACTGAAGCTTTCTTT. Encoded protein: CASSQASRGTEAFF.

The gene calls are TRBV5-4 and TRBJ1-1; possible D gene TRBD1, 6 bases. This CDR3 spans 15 amino acids. V was cut by 4 bases and J by 0 bases, with 13 bases left in between. CDR1 is SGHNT, CDR2 YYREEE, per germline (reference sequence). In DNA form, the CDR3 reads TGTGCCAGCAGCCCCTGGACAGAAATGAACACTGAAGCTTTCTTT. It yields the protein CASSPWTEMNTEAFF.

This chain links TRBV2 with TRBJ1-1; D is perhaps TRBD1 (6 bases). V was pared by 3 bases and J by 3 bases, with 8 bases between. In germline, CDR1 is SNHLY, CDR2 FYNNEI. The CDR3 spans 13 residues. CDR3: CASSDRGHTEAFF. CDR3 DNA sequence: TGTGCCAGCAGTGACAGGGGCCACACTGAAGCTTTCTTT. Together with reference TRBV2 and TRBJ1-1, the CDR3 gives the full variable domain: EPEVTQTPSHQVTQMGQEVILRCVPISNHLYFYWYRQILGQKVEFLVSFYNNEISEKSEIFDDQFSVERPDGSNFTLKIRSTKLEDSAMYFCASSDRGHTEAFFGQGTRLTVV.

The chain links TRBV7-6 to TRBJ2-7; D gene unclear. The V end was cut by 1 base, the J end by 7 bases, with 14 bases between. Germline V CDR1 and CDR2: SGHVS, FNYEAQ. This CDR3 spans 14 amino acids. The CDR3 loop is CASSLDILGLEQYF. In nucleotides, the CDR3 is TGTGCCAGCAGCTTAGACATCCTTGGTTTAGAGCAGTACTTC.

The genes are TRBV6-2 or TRBV6-3 and TRBJ1-1; 7 positions match TRBD1. Per germline, CDR1 MNHEY and CDR2 SVGEGT. The CDR3 runs 14 residues. V dropped 5 bases and J dropped 7; count of bases not matched to a gene: 10. The CDR3 bases are TGTGCCAGCAGTCCCGGACAGACAGGGCGTGAAGCTTTCTTT. This gives the protein CASSPGQTGREAFF.